Listed below are T cell receptor beta chains from one sample, sequenced in a study of CD8+CD57+ T cells in acquired aplastic anemia. TCRdb reprocessed the reads via MiXCR and lists one record per CDR3 protein. The sample contains 300,000 or so distinct CDR3 sequences, 56% of which appear only once. The sample consisted of sorted CD4+, CD8+, or CD8+CD57+ T cells (not recorded which) from PBMCs. The receptors stem from a human donor with aplastic anemia. The CDR3 runs from the conserved cysteine through the conserved F or W. The D gene is left open where the match is weak. Clone size, where shown, is once, few, many, or a class for clones that have expanded.

d_gene	abundance	v_gene	j_gene	CDR3nt	CDR3aa
-	-	TRBV25-1	TRBJ2-7	TGTGCCAGCAGGTATACCGGGACGGAGCTCTACGAGCAGTACTTC	CASRYTGTELYEQYF
TRBD1	-	TRBV2	TRBJ2-7	TGTGCCAGCAGAGGAGTGGGACAGGGCGAGCAGTACTTC	CASRGVGQGEQYF
-	many	TRBV20-1	TRBJ2-1	TGCAGTGCTAGTGGCAGGGCAAATGAGCAGTTCTTC	CSASGRANEQFF
-	once	TRBV15	TRBJ1-2	TGTGCCACCAGCACCTTACTAGGCGGCTACACCTTC	CATSTLLGGYTF
-	many	TRBV20-1	TRBJ2-1	TGCAGTGCTAGATCGGACGTATTCGGCGAGCAGTTCTTC	CSARSDVFGEQFF
TRBD1	-	TRBV19	TRBJ1-5	TGTGCCAGTAGTATAGTTAAGGGGGCAAGGGATCAGCCCCAGCATTTT	CASSIVKGARDQPQHF
TRBD1	-	TRBV10-3	TRBJ2-7	TGTGCCATCAGCCGGAAGGGACAGGGGGCGGGAGGCTACGAGCAGTACTTC	CAISRKGQGAGGYEQYF
-	-	TRBV10-3	TRBJ1-1	TGTGCCATCAGCTCAACTGGGAACACTGAAGCTTTCTTT	CAISSTGNTEAFF
-	-	TRBV24-1	TRBJ1-1	TGTGCCACCCGGGGAGTGGGCATAAACACTGAAGCTTTCTTT	CATRGVGINTEAFF
-	-	TRBV20-1	TRBJ2-7	TGCAGTGCTAGAGCGGCACTGGGCGGCTACGAGCAGTACTTC	CSARAALGGYEQYF
TRBD1	-	TRBV9	TRBJ1-1	TGTGCCAGCAGCTCCAATCGACAGGGGCACACTGAAGCTTTCTTT	CASSSNRQGHTEAFF
-	-	TRBV7-2	TRBJ1-4	TGTGCCAGCAGCTTAGTGCAGTTGGCTAATGAAAAACTGTTTTTT	CASSLVQLANEKLFF
-	-	TRBV9	TRBJ2-3	TGTGCCAGCAGCGTAGGCTGGGCAGATACGCAGTATTTT	CASSVGWADTQYF
TRBD2	-	TRBV29-1	TRBJ2-7	TGCAGCGTTGAGGGAGGGCAGGAATCCTACGAGCAGTACTTC	CSVEGGQESYEQYF
TRBD2	many	TRBV5-1	TRBJ2-7	TGCGCCAGCAGCTTGGGCACTAGCGTAGCCTACGAGCAGTACTTC	CASSLGTSVAYEQYF
-	many	TRBV9	TRBJ2-1	TGTGCCAGCAGCGCTCAGTTGGGTAGGGAAGTTGCTAATGAGCAGTTCTTC	CASSAQLGREVANEQFF
TRBD1	-	TRBV19	TRBJ2-3	TGTGCCAGTAGGGACAGGAGCACAGATACGCAGTATTTT	CASRDRSTDTQYF
-	-	TRBV24-1	TRBJ1-4	TGTGCCACCAGTGGGGGTGAGGGTGAAAAACTGTTTTTT	CATSGGEGEKLFF
TRBD1	-	TRBV5-1	TRBJ1-2	TGCGCCAGCAGCTTGACAGGGGGCGACACCTTC	CASSLTGGDTF
TRBD2	-	TRBV7-2	TRBJ2-1	TGTGCCAGCAGCCCACTAGCGGGAGGGCTCAATGAGCAGTTCTTC	CASSPLAGGLNEQFF
-	few	TRBV9	TRBJ1-6	TGTGCCAGCAGCCCCTGGGACCGGCTAGTATCACCCCTCCACTTT	CASSPWDRLVSPLHF
-	-	TRBV12-5	TRBJ2-7	TGTGCCAGCAGTTTTTATGAGGACTACGAGCAGTACTTC	CASSFYEDYEQYF
TRBD1	-	TRBV7-3	TRBJ1-1	TGTGCCAGCGGCCCAGGGGGCACTGAAGCTTTCTTT	CASGPGGTEAFF
-	few	TRBV29-1	TRBJ1-2	TGCAGCGTTGCCCGACAGGTCAACTATGGCTACACCTTC	CSVARQVNYGYTF
-	-	TRBV24-1	TRBJ2-3	TGTGCCTCACGGGGTAACATGGATACGCAGTATTTT	CASRGNMDTQYF
TRBD1	once	TRBV6-1	TRBJ1-6	TGTGCCAGCAGTCCGGACAGGGGGAGTAATTCACCCCTCCACTTT	CASSPDRGSNSPLHF
-	many	TRBV5-1	TRBJ2-1	TGCGCCAGCAGCTTGGTACAGGGTAGGAATGAGCAGTTCTTC	CASSLVQGRNEQFF
TRBD2	-	TRBV29-1	TRBJ2-7	TGCAGCGTTGCGGGGGGGCGGTCCTACGAGCAGTACTTC	CSVAGGRSYEQYF
TRBD2	few	TRBV7-9	TRBJ2-1	TGTGCCAGCAGCTTAGTGACGGGAGGACCCTACAATGAGCAGTTCTTC	CASSLVTGGPYNEQFF
-	-	TRBV7-3	TRBJ1-2	TGTGCCAGCAGCTTACGGGACAACTCTAACTATGGCTACACCTTC	CASSLRDNSNYGYTF
TRBD1	-	TRBV19	TRBJ2-5	TGTGCCAGTAGTAAACAGGGGACAGGGGGTGAGACCCAGTACTTC	CASSKQGTGGETQYF
TRBD1	-	TRBV12-3/TRBV12-4	TRBJ1-1	TGTGCCAGCCGTCCCAGGACAGGGGCGAACACTGAAGCTTTCTTT	CASRPRTGANTEAFF
-	many	TRBV6-6	TRBJ2-5	TGTGCCAGCAGCCCCCAAGCGATCGGGAGCGTGGAGACCCAGTACTTC	CASSPQAIGSVETQYF
TRBD1	-	TRBV12-3/TRBV12-4	TRBJ1-4	TGTGCCAGCAGTCCCGGGGACAGGGGAAATGAAAAACTGTTTTTT	CASSPGDRGNEKLFF
TRBD2	many	TRBV19	TRBJ2-1	TGTGCCAGTGCCAGGACTAGCGGGGGGGCCTCGAGCAATGAGCAGTTCTTC	CASARTSGGASSNEQFF
TRBD2	many	TRBV20-1	TRBJ2-3	TGCAGTGCTCCGGGAGGGGCGGGGGGTTTCACAGATACGCAGTATTTT	CSAPGGAGGFTDTQYF
-	-	TRBV7-8	TRBJ1-6	TGTGCCAGCAGCTCTGGGACAAATAATTCACCCCTCCACTTT	CASSSGTNNSPLHF
TRBD1	few	TRBV15	TRBJ2-1	TGTGCCACCAGCAGAACCCTAGGGACAGGGGCAAACAATGAGCAGTTCTTC	CATSRTLGTGANNEQFF
TRBD2	-	TRBV2	TRBJ2-2	TGTGCCAGCAGTGTAGCGGGGGGGGCCGGGGAGCTGTTTTTT	CASSVAGGAGELFF
-	-	TRBV5-6	TRBJ2-7	TGTGCCAGCAGCCCCCGGGGGAGCTACGAGCAGTACTTC	CASSPRGSYEQYF
-	-	TRBV7-2	TRBJ1-5	TGTGCCAGCAGCTTAGTCGTCGATTATAGCAATCAGCCCCAGCATTTT	CASSLVVDYSNQPQHF